This T cell receptor beta chain is from a study of T cells in Graves' hyperthyroidism and ophthalmopathy. Study summary: Before treatment of any kind, peripheral blood was taken at initial diagnosis.

The CDR3 is made up of 16 amino acids. From germline, CDR1 is MGHRA and CDR2 YSYEKL. With V trimmed by 8 bases and J by 4 bases, 10 bases remained unmatched. Amplification targeted TCR beta CDR3 regions from RNA transcripts. Initially, a first-round RT-PCR of the TCR CDR3 employed the HTBI primer set. TCRdb re-called the multiplex PCR reads with MiXCR, one entry per CDR3 protein. The sample carries 250,000 to 350,000 distinct CDR3 sequences, 20% to 25% recorded once. Study-wide findings and caveats: Ophthalmopathy, which appeared later, was predicted by the model a median approximately six months before onset. Blood shared most expanded thyroid clonotypes above 0.001.

In the case of this clonotype: As yet, its antigen is unknown.

The study excluded patients with uncontrolled infection, other autoimmune disease, pregnancy or lactation. This sequence was found in a man aged 25 to 40 with Graves' ophthalmopathy. The rearrangement links TRBV4-1 to TRBJ1-5; 11 bases align to TRBD1. The sequencing input was blood. The CDR3 region is CASSRTGGARNQPQHF. CDR3 nucleotides: TGCGCCAGCTCCCGGACAGGGGGCGCGCGGAATCAGCCCCAGCATTTT.